These 8 T cell receptor beta chains were all obtained from the same sample, sequenced in a study of metastatic and nonmetastatic thyroid tumors. Every patient was untreated before thyroid surgery. MiXCR re-clonotyped the PCR reads for TCRdb. In the table there are tens of thousands of clones, roughly 22% of which are singletons. Sequenced sample: blood. Every receptor here comes from a female donor with papillary thyroid cancer or a benign thyroid nodule (not recorded which). Some clones in this sample may be carry-over from other donors' samples.

This clone was recorded many times. This chain uses TRBV20-1 with TRBJ2-7, with 16 bases identical to TRBD2. The V gene end was trimmed by 1 base and the J gene end by 7 bases; junction bases not matched to a gene: 13. The germline CDR1 and CDR2 sequences are DFQATT and SNEGSKA (reference sequence). The CDR3 totals 18 residues. The CDR3 loop reads CSARAYTGTSGRAKEQYF. CDR3 bases: TGCAGTGCTAGAGCCTATACCGGGACTAGCGGGAGGGCCAAGGAGCAGTACTTC.

This clone was counted ten times or more. The V and J genes are TRBV20-1 and TRBJ2-1; D not certain. V lost 3 bases to trimming and J lost 5 bases, with 2 bases between them. Germline CDR1 reads DFQATT; CDR2 reads SNEGSKA (reference sequence). This CDR3 is 10 amino acids long. The CDR3 DNA reads as TGCAGTGCTAGGGACAATGAGCAGTTCTTC. It translates to CSARDNEQFF.

Relative to its sample, this clone is medium-sized. The genes are TRBV28 and TRBJ2-7, with 8 bases matching TRBD2. The CDR3 is 14 residues long. Germline V gene sequence: CDR1 MDHEN, CDR2 SYDVKM. V was pared by 2 bases and J by 3 bases, with 3 bases of the junction left unmatched. The CDR3 here is CASSLTGTSYEQYF. CDR3 sequence (DNA): TGTGCCAGCAGTTTAACCGGGACTAGCTACGAGCAGTACTTC.

This clone is medium-sized (0.01 to 0.1%) within its sample. J is TRBJ2-7 and V is TRBV2, with D unclear. The CDR3 spans 11 residues. The germline V gene has CDR1 SNHLY and CDR2 FYNNEI. The V end was cut by 6 bases, the J end by 3 bases, with 6 bases between. CDR3: CASRTFYEQYF. CDR3 sequence (DNA): TGTGCCAGCAGGACTTTCTACGAGCAGTACTTC.

The table lists this clone with many counts. The chain combines TRBV15 with TRBJ2-2, with no clear D. This CDR3 is built from 17 residues. Trimming cost V 5 bases and J 0 bases, with 16 bases left between them. The germline CDR1 and CDR2 sequences are LNHNV and YYDKDF (reference sequence). The CDR3 nucleotides read TGTGCCACCAGCCGCATCAAGACGGCAGCGAACACCGGGGAGCTGTTTTTT. Translation gives CATSRIKTAANTGELFF. The whole variable domain, filled in from reference TRBV15 and TRBJ2-2, reads DAMVIQNPRYQVTQFGKPVTLSCSQTLNHNVMYWYQQKSSQAPKLLFHYYDKDFNNEADTPDNFQSRRPNTSFCFLDIRSPGLGDTAMYLCATSRIKTAANTGELFFGEGSRLTVL.

There are many counts of this clone. The rearrangement uses TRBV20-1 and TRBJ2-7; 11 bases fit TRBD2. Germline trimming cut 2 bases from V and 4 bases from J; bases unmatched to any gene: 7. CDR3 length: 15 residues. Looked up from germline, CDR1 is DFQATT and CDR2 is SNEGSKA (reference sequence). CDR3 region: CSARLTSGRSYEQYF. The CDR3 DNA reads as TGCAGTGCTAGACTTACTAGCGGGAGATCGTACGAGCAGTACTTC.

This clone was detected many times. The chain is built from TRBV19 and TRBJ2-3; D is unclear. The CDR3 loop spans 14 amino acids. Trimming shortened V by 3 bases and J by 2 bases, and 9 bases separated the two germline ends. CDR1 and CDR2 (germline): LNHDA, SQIVND (reference sequence). This chain's CDR3 is CASSIGQLTDTQYF. In nucleotides, the CDR3 is TGTGCCAGTAGTATTGGGCAGCTCACAGATACGCAGTATTTT.

Sample share makes this clone medium-sized. CDR3 bases: TGTGCCAGCAGTGGAACCGGTGAAGCTTTCTTT. Its translation: CASSGTGEAFF. The chain carries TRBV6-1 and TRBJ1-1; no definite D call. The CDR3 covers 11 residues. Germline-derived CDR1 and CDR2 are MNHNS and SASEGT. V shed 4 bases and J shed 7 bases, with 7 bases lying between them.